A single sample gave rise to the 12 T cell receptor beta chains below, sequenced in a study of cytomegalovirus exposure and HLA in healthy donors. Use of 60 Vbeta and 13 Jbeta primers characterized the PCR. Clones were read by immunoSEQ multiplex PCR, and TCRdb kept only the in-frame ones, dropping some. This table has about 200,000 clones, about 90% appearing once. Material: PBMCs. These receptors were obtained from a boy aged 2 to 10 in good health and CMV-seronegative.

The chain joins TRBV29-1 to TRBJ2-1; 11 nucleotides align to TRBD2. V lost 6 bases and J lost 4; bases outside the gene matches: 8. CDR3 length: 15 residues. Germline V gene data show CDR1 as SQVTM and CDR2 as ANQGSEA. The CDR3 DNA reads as TGCAGCGTCAGCTCTAGCGGGGGGACGTACAATGAGCAGTTCTTC. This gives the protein CSVSSSGGTYNEQFF.

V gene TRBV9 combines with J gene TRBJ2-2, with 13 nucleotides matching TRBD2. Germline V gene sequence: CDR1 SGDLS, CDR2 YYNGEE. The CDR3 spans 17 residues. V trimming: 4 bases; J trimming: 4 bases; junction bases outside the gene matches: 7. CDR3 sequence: CASSLTSGGAGTGELFF. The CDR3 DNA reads TGTGCCAGCAGCCTCACTAGCGGGGGGGCTGGCACCGGGGAGCTGTTTTTT.

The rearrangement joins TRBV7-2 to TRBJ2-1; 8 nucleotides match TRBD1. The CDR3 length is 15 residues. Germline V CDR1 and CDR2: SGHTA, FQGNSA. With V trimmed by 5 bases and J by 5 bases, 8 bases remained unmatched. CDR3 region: CASSLGQGFDNEQFF. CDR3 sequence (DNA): TGTGCCAGCAGCCTCGGACAGGGTTTTGACAATGAGCAGTTCTTC.

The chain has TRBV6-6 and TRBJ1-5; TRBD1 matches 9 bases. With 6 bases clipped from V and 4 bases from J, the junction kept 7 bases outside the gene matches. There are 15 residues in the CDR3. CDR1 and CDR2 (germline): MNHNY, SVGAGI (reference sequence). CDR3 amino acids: CASRTQQGANQPQHF. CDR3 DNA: TGTGCCAGCAGAACCCAACAGGGGGCTAATCAGCCCCAGCATTTT.

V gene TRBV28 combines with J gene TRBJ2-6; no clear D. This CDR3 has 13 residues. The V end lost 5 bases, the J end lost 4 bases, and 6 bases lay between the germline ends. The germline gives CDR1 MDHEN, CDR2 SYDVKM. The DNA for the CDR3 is TGTGCCAGCAGTCTCCTCGGGGCCAACGTCCTGACTTTC. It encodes CASSLLGANVLTF.

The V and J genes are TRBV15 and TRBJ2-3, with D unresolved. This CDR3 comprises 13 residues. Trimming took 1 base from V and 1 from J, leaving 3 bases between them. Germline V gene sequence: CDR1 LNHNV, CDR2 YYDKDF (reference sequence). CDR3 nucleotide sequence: TGTGCCACCAGCAGAGGAGGCACAGATACGCAGTATTTT. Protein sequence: CATSRGGTDTQYF.

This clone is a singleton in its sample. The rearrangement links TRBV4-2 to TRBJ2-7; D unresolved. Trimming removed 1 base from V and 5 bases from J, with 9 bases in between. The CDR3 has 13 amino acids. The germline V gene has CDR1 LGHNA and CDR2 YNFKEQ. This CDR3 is CASSQGPLDEQYF. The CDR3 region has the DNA TGTGCCAGCAGCCAAGGGCCCCTGGACGAGCAGTACTTC.

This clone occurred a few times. The CDR3 sequence is CASFRDIGNQPQHF. Written as DNA, the CDR3 is TGTGCCAGCTTTAGGGACATAGGCAATCAGCCCCAGCATTTT. The chain employs TRBV6-1 and TRBJ1-5; tentatively, D is TRBD1 (6 bases). The CDR3 runs to 14 residues. Trimming stripped 8 bases from V and 2 bases from J, with 13 bases between. The germline CDR1 and CDR2 sequences are MNHNS and SASEGT.

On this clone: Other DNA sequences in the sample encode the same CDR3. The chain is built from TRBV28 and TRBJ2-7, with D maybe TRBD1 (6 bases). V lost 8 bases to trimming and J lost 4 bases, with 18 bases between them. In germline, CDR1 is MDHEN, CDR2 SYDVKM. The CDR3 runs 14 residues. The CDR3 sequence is CASGPGQGKYEQYF. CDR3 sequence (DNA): TGTGCCAGCGGGCCGGGACAAGGAAAGTACGAGCAGTACTTC.

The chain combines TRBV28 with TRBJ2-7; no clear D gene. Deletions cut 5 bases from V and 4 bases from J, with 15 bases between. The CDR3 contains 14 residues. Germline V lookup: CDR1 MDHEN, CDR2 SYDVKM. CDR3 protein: CASSLPGGMYEQYF. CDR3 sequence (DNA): TGTGCCAGCAGTCTCCCGGGTGGCATGTACGAGCAGTACTTC.

CDR3 nucleotides: TGTGCCAGTACAAGCGGGAGCTCCTACGAGCAGTACTTC. Protein sequence: CASTSGSSYEQYF. The chain joins TRBV19 to TRBJ2-7; 8 bases match TRBD2. V shed 7 bases and J 0 bases; nucleotides not matched to a gene: 2. Germline V lookup: CDR1 LNHDA, CDR2 SQIVND (reference sequence). The CDR3 consists of 13 residues. The variable domain in full, with the rest retrieved from reference TRBV19 and TRBJ2-7, is DGGITQSPKYLFRKEGQNVTLSCEQNLNHDAMYWYRQDPGQGLRLIYYSQIVNDFQKGDIAEGYSVSREKKESFPLTVTSAQKNPTAFYLCASTSGSSYEQYFGPGTRLTVT.

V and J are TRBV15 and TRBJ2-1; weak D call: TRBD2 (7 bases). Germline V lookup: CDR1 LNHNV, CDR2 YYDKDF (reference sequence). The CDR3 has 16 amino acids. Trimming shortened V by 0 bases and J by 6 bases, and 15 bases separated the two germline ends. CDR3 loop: CATSRDKGGGSNEQFF. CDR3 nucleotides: TGTGCCACCAGCAGAGATAAGGGGGGGGGATCCAATGAGCAGTTCTTC. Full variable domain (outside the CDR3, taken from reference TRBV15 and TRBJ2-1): DAMVIQNPRYQVTQFGKPVTLSCSQTLNHNVMYWYQQKSSQAPKLLFHYYDKDFNNEADTPDNFQSRRPNTSFCFLDIRSPGLGDTAMYLCATSRDKGGGSNEQFFGPGTRLTVL.